These 26 T cell receptor beta chains were sequenced from one sample in a study of cytomegalovirus exposure and HLA in healthy donors. PCR employed 60 Vbeta and 13 Jbeta primers. Assay: immunoSEQ multiplex PCR; the TCRdb copy retains only in-frame clones and omits some. The sample records 150,000 to 200,000 clones, around 81% being singletons. The sequenced sample consisted of PBMCs. The receptor set was obtained from a man aged 30 to 39 in good health and CMV-seronegative.

The rearrangement links TRBV5-1 to TRBJ1-1; 11 positions agree with TRBD1. The germline gives CDR1 SGHRS, CDR2 YFSETQ. The junction had 10 bases not matched to a gene; V was cut back by 4 bases and J by 5 bases. The CDR3 is 16 residues long. This CDR3 reads CASSPGQGALYTEAFF. As DNA, the CDR3 is TGCGCCAGCAGCCCCGGACAGGGGGCATTGTATACTGAAGCTTTCTTT.

This clone has just a few counts. The J gene is TRBJ2-1, the V gene TRBV19; TRBD1 aligns across 7 bases. The CDR3 sequence is 14 residues long. The V and J ends lost 3 bases and 5 bases, in that order; junction bases with no gene match: 4. The V gene's germline CDR1 is LNHDA and CDR2 SQIVND (reference sequence). The CDR3 loop is CASSISQGHNEQFF. DNA for the CDR3: TGTGCCAGTAGTATCTCACAGGGGCACAATGAGCAGTTCTTC.

The J gene is TRBJ1-6, the V gene TRBV14; a possible D gene is TRBD1 (5 bases). V was cut by 3 bases and J by 7 bases, with 13 bases left in between. Germline V gives CDR1 SGHDN, CDR2 FVKESK. This CDR3 has 15 amino acids. DNA of the CDR3: TGTGCCAGCAGCCACAACACAGGTCCGAATTCACCCCTCCACTTT. Translated, it gives CASSHNTGPNSPLHF.

The gene calls are TRBV25-1 and TRBJ1-5; a possible D gene is TRBD1 (5 bases). The length of the CDR3 is 16 residues. Germline values: CDR1 MGHDK, CDR2 SYGVNS. With 6 bases removed from V and 2 bases from J, the gap between germline ends came to 17 bases. The CDR3 sequence: CASSSTQDSGNQPQHF. The CDR3 DNA is TGTGCCAGCAGCAGTACACAGGATTCCGGCAATCAGCCCCAGCATTTT.

This clone was seen just once. The rearrangement uses TRBV27 and TRBJ2-7; D is possibly TRBD2 (5 bases). Trimming removed 3 bases from V and 1 base from J, with 7 bases in between. The CDR3 length is 13 residues. The germline gives CDR1 MNHEY, CDR2 SMNVEV (reference sequence). CDR3 loop: CASSFTSSYEQYF. The DNA of the CDR3 is TGTGCCAGCAGTTTTACTAGTTCCTACGAGCAGTACTTC.

This clone was recorded once. The chain uses TRBV11-2 and TRBJ2-7; TRBD2 aligns across 8 bases. This CDR3 spans 13 amino acids. Per the germline V gene, CDR1 is SGHAT and CDR2 is FQNNGV. V lost 5 bases and J lost 2; bases outside the gene matches: 2. Here the CDR3 DNA reads TGTGCCAGCAGCATGGGACTAGCCTACGAGCAGTACTTC. Translation gives CASSMGLAYEQYF.

V and J are TRBV9 and TRBJ2-3, with TRBD2 identical over 8 bases. The CDR3 contains 16 residues. V shed 2 bases, J shed 1 base, and the junction held 6 bases outside the gene matches. Per germline, CDR1 SGDLS and CDR2 YYNGEE. Here the CDR3 reads CASSVRGAGGTDTQYF. CDR3 nucleotide sequence: TGTGCCAGCAGCGTTAGGGGAGCGGGGGGCACAGATACGCAGTATTTT. Full variable domain (rest looked up from reference TRBV9 and TRBJ2-3): DSGVTQTPKHLITATGQRVTLRCSPRSGDLSVYWYQQSLDQGLQFLIQYYNGEERAKGNILERFSAQQFPDLHSELNLSSLELGDSALYFCASSVRGAGGTDTQYFGPGTRLTVL.

This clone was picked up a small number of times. The chain uses TRBV28 and TRBJ1-5; D is unclear. The CDR3 extends over 16 amino acids. V gave up 5 bases and J gave up 7 bases, with 21 bases separating them. Germline-derived CDR1 and CDR2 are MDHEN and SYDVKM. For the CDR3, the DNA is TGTGCCAGCAGTCAAGCAGTGGCTAAACGGCGGCAGCCCCAGCATTTT. Translation gives CASSQAVAKRRQPQHF.

This clone has just one count. V and J are TRBV10-1 and TRBJ2-5; TRBD2 matches 9 bases. The CDR3 has 17 residues. Trimming took 10 bases from V and 3 from J; bases not matched to a gene: 18. From germline, CDR1 is WNHNN and CDR2 SYGVQD (reference sequence). The CDR3 nucleotides read TGCGCCAACCCCGCTTGGGCTAGCGGGGATCGGAAAGAGACCCAGTACTTC. It translates to CANPAWASGDRKETQYF.

The V gene is TRBV5-4, the J gene TRBJ2-6, with no clear D. V lost 2 bases and J 0 bases, leaving 9 bases between the germline ends. CDR1 SGHNT and CDR2 YYREEE come from the germline V gene (reference sequence). CDR3 size: 16 residues. The CDR3 here is CASSLGGGSGANVLTF. CDR3 coding DNA: TGTGCCAGCAGCTTAGGTGGCGGCTCTGGGGCCAACGTCCTGACTTTC.

The chain has TRBV7-3 and TRBJ2-3; 9 bases are shared with TRBD1. The CDR3 contains 15 residues. After removal of 6 bases from V and 3 bases from J, the junction contained 7 bases not matched to a gene. Germline V gene sequence: CDR1 SGHTA, CDR2 FQGTGA. The CDR3 bases are TGTGCCAGCAGGACAGGGGGGAGGTCGACAGATACGCAGTATTTT. It yields the protein CASRTGGRSTDTQYF. The complete variable domain, with remaining parts taken from reference TRBV7-3 and TRBJ2-3, reads GAGVSQTPSNKVTEKGKYVELRCDPISGHTALYWYRQSLGQGPEFLIYFQGTGAADDSGLPNDRFFAVRPEGSVSTLKIQRTERGDSAVYLCASRTGGRSTDTQYFGPGTRLTVL.

For the CDR3, the DNA is TGTGCCACCAGCCGCGGGGATAGCAATCAGCCCCAGCATTTT. It specifies CATSRGDSNQPQHF. The chain has TRBV15 and TRBJ1-5, with unresolved D. CDR3 size: 14 residues. The germline gives CDR1 LNHNV, CDR2 YYDKDF (reference sequence). The V gene lost 5 bases and the J gene lost 0 bases, with 8 bases spanning the gap.

This sequence joins TRBV6-6 and TRBJ2-7, with a tentative D call TRBD1 (5 bases). CDR3 length: 14 amino acids. V gave up 7 bases and J gave up 0 bases, with 13 bases separating them. The germline V gene has CDR1 MNHNY and CDR2 SVGAGI (reference sequence). CDR3 region: CASTEDRISYEQYF. The DNA for the CDR3 is TGTGCCAGCACGGAAGACAGAATCTCCTACGAGCAGTACTTC.

A single count supports this clone. The chain has TRBV7-2 and TRBJ2-1, with 11 bases lining up with TRBD2. V lost 1 base, J lost 9 bases, and 8 bases stayed unmatched. From germline, CDR1 is SGHTA and CDR2 FQGNSA. The CDR3 totals 16 residues. CDR3 in amino acids: CASSLEAGLAGLEQFF. CDR3 coding DNA: TGTGCCAGCAGCTTAGAAGCCGGACTAGCGGGTCTTGAGCAGTTCTTC.

The V gene is TRBV5-6, the J gene TRBJ1-2, with 7 positions matching TRBD1. The germline V gene encodes CDR1 SGHDT and CDR2 YYEEEE. The CDR3 spans 13 residues. J was trimmed by 7 bases and V by 4 bases; bases with no gene match: 7. The CDR3 region is CASSNPGTVGYTF. DNA of the CDR3: TGTGCCAGCAGCAATCCGGGGACAGTTGGCTACACCTTC.

This clone has a handful of counts. V gene TRBV9 combines with J gene TRBJ2-1; tentative D call: TRBD2 (5 bases). Trimming shortened V by 3 bases and J by 10 bases, and 11 bases separated the two germline ends. The CDR3 runs to 12 residues. The germline gives CDR1 SGDLS, CDR2 YYNGEE. This CDR3 reads CASSAPTTEQFF. In nucleotides, the CDR3 is TGTGCCAGCAGCGCCCCGACTACGGAGCAGTTCTTC. Complete variable domain (other parts from reference TRBV9 and TRBJ2-1): DSGVTQTPKHLITATGQRVTLRCSPRSGDLSVYWYQQSLDQGLQFLIQYYNGEERAKGNILERFSAQQFPDLHSELNLSSLELGDSALYFCASSAPTTEQFFGPGTRLTVL.

The table lists this clone with a count of one. The chain links TRBV19 to TRBJ1-2; maybe TRBD1 (6 bases). The V and J ends lost 6 bases and 4 bases respectively, with 15 bases between them. The CDR3 is 14 amino acids. Germline V gene data show CDR1 as LNHDA and CDR2 as SQIVND (reference sequence). This CDR3 is CASRMIQGPYGYTF. For the CDR3, the DNA is TGTGCCAGTAGGATGATACAGGGACCCTATGGCTACACCTTC. Complete variable domain (other parts from reference TRBV19 and TRBJ1-2): DGGITQSPKYLFRKEGQNVTLSCEQNLNHDAMYWYRQDPGQGLRLIYYSQIVNDFQKGDIAEGYSVSREKKESFPLTVTSAQKNPTAFYLCASRMIQGPYGYTFGSGTRLTVV.

V is TRBV9 and J is TRBJ1-1; perhaps TRBD1 as D (6 bases). CDR1 SGDLS and CDR2 YYNGEE come from the germline V gene. V lost 3 bases and J 3 bases, leaving 12 bases between the germline ends. This CDR3 is built from 14 residues. The CDR3 spells CASSARDTHTEAFF. Here the CDR3 DNA reads TGTGCCAGCAGCGCTAGGGACACCCACACTGAAGCTTTCTTT. The full variable domain, completed using reference TRBV9 and TRBJ1-1, is DSGVTQTPKHLITATGQRVTLRCSPRSGDLSVYWYQQSLDQGLQFLIQYYNGEERAKGNILERFSAQQFPDLHSELNLSSLELGDSALYFCASSARDTHTEAFFGQGTRLTVV.

This clone was seen just once. As DNA, the CDR3 is TGTGCCAGCAGTGAAGCGAGGGTCAGAAGCACAGATACGCAGTATTTT. As protein: CASSEARVRSTDTQYF. The rearrangement uses TRBV2 and TRBJ2-3, with TRBD2 as a possible D gene (5 bases). CDR1 is SNHLY and CDR2 is FYNNEI in the germline V gene. The ends were cut back, 0 bases at V and 0 bases at J, with 10 bases in the middle. The CDR3 has 16 amino acids.

The genes are TRBV7-3 and TRBJ2-1, with 8 bases that match TRBD2. V lost 5 bases to trimming and J lost 0 bases; unmatched junction nucleotides: 6. In germline, CDR1 is SGHTA, CDR2 FQGTGA. This CDR3 is 16 amino acids long. DNA of the CDR3: TGTGCCAGCAGCCCGACCGGACTAGCCTCCTACAATGAGCAGTTCTTC. It specifies CASSPTGLASYNEQFF.

The chain recombines TRBV10-3 with TRBJ2-3; 7 bases map to TRBD1. The CDR3 length is 13 residues. V was clipped by 4 bases and J by 8 bases; unmatched bases: 6. Germline V CDR1 and CDR2: ENHRY, SYGVKD. CDR3 sequence: CAISGRQGVTQYF. CDR3 sequence (DNA): TGTGCCATCAGTGGGAGACAGGGAGTTACGCAGTATTTT.

CDR3 in amino acids: CASSLSGSSTDTQYF. In DNA, the CDR3 is TGCGCCAGCAGCTTGAGCGGGAGTTCGACAGATACGCAGTATTTT. This chain joins TRBV5-1 and TRBJ2-3; 8 bases map to TRBD2. This CDR3 comprises 15 residues. Germline trimming cut 1 base from V and 3 bases from J; bases unmatched to any gene: 4. The germline V gene has CDR1 SGHRS and CDR2 YFSETQ. Complete variable domain (other parts from reference TRBV5-1 and TRBJ2-3): KAGVTQTPRYLIKTRGQQVTLSCSPISGHRSVSWYQQTPGQGLQFLFEYFSETQRNKGNFPGRFSGRQFSNSRSEMNVSTLELGDSALYLCASSLSGSSTDTQYFGPGTRLTVL.

V is TRBV27 and J is TRBJ2-7, with D unclear. CDR1 is MNHEY and CDR2 is SMNVEV in the germline V gene (reference sequence). The CDR3 contains 14 residues. Trimming took 6 bases from V and 6 from J, leaving 18 bases between them. CDR3 DNA: TGTGCCAGCAGGGAGAGCAAGGTCTCGGGCGAGCAGTACTTC. It specifies CASRESKVSGEQYF.

The V call is TRBV9, the J call TRBJ2-3; 7 positions match TRBD1. Germline V gene lookup returns CDR1 SGDLS and CDR2 YYNGEE. The CDR3 runs to 15 residues. Trimming at V came to 4 bases and at J to 3 bases, leaving 8 bases not matched to a gene. The CDR3 here is CASSPRPGGTDTQYF. The DNA for the CDR3 is TGTGCCAGCAGCCCTCGCCCAGGGGGAACAGATACGCAGTATTTT. Complete variable domain (other parts from reference TRBV9 and TRBJ2-3): DSGVTQTPKHLITATGQRVTLRCSPRSGDLSVYWYQQSLDQGLQFLIQYYNGEERAKGNILERFSAQQFPDLHSELNLSSLELGDSALYFCASSPRPGGTDTQYFGPGTRLTVL.

The chain links TRBV19 to TRBJ1-3; TRBD1 matches 10 bases. Trimming took 10 bases from V and 4 from J; bases not matched to a gene: 13. Looked up from germline, CDR1 is LNHDA and CDR2 is SQIVND (reference sequence). This CDR3 comprises 16 residues. The CDR3 region is CAIPEGGQGNGNTIYF. CDR3 nucleotides: TGTGCCATCCCCGAGGGGGGACAGGGGAACGGAAACACCATATATTTT.

V and J are TRBV11-1 and TRBJ2-5, with 8 bases that match TRBD1. This CDR3 has 13 amino acids. Germline-derived CDR1 and CDR2 are SGHAT and FQDESV (reference sequence). J was trimmed by 3 bases and V by 5 bases; bases with no gene match: 2. The DNA of the CDR3 is TGTGCCAGCAGCCCGGACAGGGAAGAGACCCAGTACTTC. Protein sequence: CASSPDREETQYF.